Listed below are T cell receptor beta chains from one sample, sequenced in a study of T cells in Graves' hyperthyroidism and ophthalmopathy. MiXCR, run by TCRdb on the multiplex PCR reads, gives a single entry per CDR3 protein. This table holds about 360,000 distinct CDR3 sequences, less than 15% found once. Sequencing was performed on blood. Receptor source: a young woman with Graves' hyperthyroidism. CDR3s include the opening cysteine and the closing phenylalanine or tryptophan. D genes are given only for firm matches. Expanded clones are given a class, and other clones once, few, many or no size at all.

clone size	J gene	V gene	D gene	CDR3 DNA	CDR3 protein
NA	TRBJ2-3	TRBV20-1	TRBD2	TGCAGTGCTAGAAGCGGGGGGGGATCAGATACGCAGTATTTT	CSARSGGGSDTQYF
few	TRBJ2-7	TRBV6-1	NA	TGTGCCAGCAGTTTCGGGACTTCCCTGCTAAGGGAGCAGTACTTC	CASSFGTSLLREQYF
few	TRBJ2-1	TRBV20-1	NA	TGCAGTGCTAGAGAGCACGGGAAAGAGACCCAGTTCTTC	CSAREHGKETQFF
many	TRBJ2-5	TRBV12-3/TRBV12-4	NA	TGTGCCAGCAGACCTGCCGGGGCTCAAGAGACCCAGTACTTC	CASRPAGAQETQYF
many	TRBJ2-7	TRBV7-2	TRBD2	TGTGCCAGCAGCTTACCTAGCGGGGACTACGAGCAGTACTTC	CASSLPSGDYEQYF
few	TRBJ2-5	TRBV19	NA	TGTGCCAGTAGTATAGAGGGCGGCAGGGCGGGCCAAGAGACCCAGTACTTC	CASSIEGGRAGQETQYF
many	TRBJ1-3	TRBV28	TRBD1	TGTGCCAGCAGTTTCCACAGGGGGACTGGAAACACCATATATTTT	CASSFHRGTGNTIYF
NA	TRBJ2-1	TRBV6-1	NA	TGTGCCAGCAGCTCACCGTTAGGGGACTCTCAGGTTGGTGATGAGCAGTTCTTC	CASSSPLGDSQVGDEQFF
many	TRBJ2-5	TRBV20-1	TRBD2	TGCAGTGCTGCTGTCGGGAGGGACTTAGAGACCCAGTACTTC	CSAAVGRDLETQYF
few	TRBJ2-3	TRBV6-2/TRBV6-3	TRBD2	TGTGCCAGCAGTACCCGCGGTAGCGGGGGCGCAGATACGCAGTATTTT	CASSTRGSGGADTQYF
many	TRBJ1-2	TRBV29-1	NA	TGCAGCGTCGGACGGGTTGAGGATGGCTACACCTTC	CSVGRVEDGYTF
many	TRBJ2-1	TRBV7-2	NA	TGTGCCAGCATAAGGGGCAGGGGTAACGATGAGCAGTTCTTC	CASIRGRGNDEQFF
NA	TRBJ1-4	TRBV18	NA	TGTGCCAGCTCACCTACCCAGATCACAGTGGATGAAAAACTGTTTTTT	CASSPTQITVDEKLFF
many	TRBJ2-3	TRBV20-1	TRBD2	TGCAGTGCTAGCCCGATGGGACTAGCGGCTATCACAGATACGCAGTATTTT	CSASPMGLAAITDTQYF
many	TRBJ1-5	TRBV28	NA	TGTGCCAGCACCGGAGGCAATCAGCCCCAGCATTTT	CASTGGNQPQHF
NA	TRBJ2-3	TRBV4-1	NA	TGCGCCAGCAGCCAATACCAGGGACGACGCCCTGTTACTTCTAGCACAGATACGCAGTATTTT	CASSQYQGRRPVTSSTDTQYF
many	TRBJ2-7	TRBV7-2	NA	TGTGCCAGCAGCCACCAGGGCAGGAGTACGTACGAGCAGTACTTC	CASSHQGRSTYEQYF
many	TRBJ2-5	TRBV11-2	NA	TGTGCCAGCAGCTTAGCCCCTCTGGAGACCCAGTACTTC	CASSLAPLETQYF
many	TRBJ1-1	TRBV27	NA	TGTGCCAGCAGTGCGGACGGACTGAACACTGAAGCTTTCTTT	CASSADGLNTEAFF
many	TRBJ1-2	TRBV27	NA	TGTGCCAGCAGTTTTGGGTACGGGGGGGGCTACACCTTC	CASSFGYGGGYTF
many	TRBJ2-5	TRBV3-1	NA	TGTGCCAGCAGCTTCAAACGGGGGCGAGAGACCCAGTACTTC	CASSFKRGRETQYF
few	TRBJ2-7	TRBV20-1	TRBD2	TGCAGTGCGGAGCGGGGGGACGAGCAGTACTTC	CSAERGDEQYF
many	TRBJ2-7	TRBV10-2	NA	TGCGCCAGCAGTGACACAGCCTACGAGCAGTACTTC	CASSDTAYEQYF
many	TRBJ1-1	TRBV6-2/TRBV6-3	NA	TGTGCCAGCAGCTACTTTACAGGGACGGGCACTGAAGCTTTCTTT	CASSYFTGTGTEAFF
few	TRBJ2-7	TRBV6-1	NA	TGTGCCAGCAGCAAGACCTCCTACGAGCAGTACTTC	CASSKTSYEQYF
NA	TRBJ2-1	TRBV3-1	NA	TGTGCCAGCAGCCAATGGTCCGAACGGGATGAGCAGTTCTTC	CASSQWSERDEQFF
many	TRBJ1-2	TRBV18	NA	TGTGCCAGCTCACCAATGGATCGGGGAGCTGGAAATGGCTACACCTTC	CASSPMDRGAGNGYTF
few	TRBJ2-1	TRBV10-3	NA	TGTGCCATCAGTGTCGAAGGCTACGAGCAGTTCTTC	CAISVEGYEQFF
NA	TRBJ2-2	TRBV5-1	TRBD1	TGCGCCAGCAGCTTCATGGGGACAGGGGATTCCGGGGAGCTGTTTTTT	CASSFMGTGDSGELFF
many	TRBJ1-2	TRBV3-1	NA	TGTGCCAGCAGCTCGCTGCCCTATGGCTACACCTTC	CASSSLPYGYTF
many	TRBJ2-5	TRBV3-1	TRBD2	TGTGCCAGCAGCCAGGGCGGGGGAGGTCCCTGGGGGACCCAGTACTTC	CASSQGGGGPWGTQYF
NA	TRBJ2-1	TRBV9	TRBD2	TGTGCCAGCAGCGTAGAGACTAGCGGGGTTTCCTCCTACAATGAGCAGTTCTTC	CASSVETSGVSSYNEQFF
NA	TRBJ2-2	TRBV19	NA	TGTGCCAGTAGTATTAGCAGGGTCACCGGGGAGCTGTGTTTT	CASSISRVTGELCF
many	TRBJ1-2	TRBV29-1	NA	TGCAGCGTTGATTCCGGCTATGGCTACACCTTC	CSVDSGYGYTF
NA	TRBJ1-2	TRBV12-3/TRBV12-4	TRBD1	TGTGCCAGCAGTTTACAGGGGGGTCTGGGGTTCTATGGCTACACCTTC	CASSLQGGLGFYGYTF
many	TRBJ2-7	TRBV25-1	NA	TGTGCCAGCAGTGATTACCTAGACTACGAGCAGTACTTC	CASSDYLDYEQYF
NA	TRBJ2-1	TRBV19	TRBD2	TGTGCCAGTAGTATAGCGTCGGGAGGGCCATTTAAGTACAATGAGCAGTTCTTC	CASSIASGGPFKYNEQFF